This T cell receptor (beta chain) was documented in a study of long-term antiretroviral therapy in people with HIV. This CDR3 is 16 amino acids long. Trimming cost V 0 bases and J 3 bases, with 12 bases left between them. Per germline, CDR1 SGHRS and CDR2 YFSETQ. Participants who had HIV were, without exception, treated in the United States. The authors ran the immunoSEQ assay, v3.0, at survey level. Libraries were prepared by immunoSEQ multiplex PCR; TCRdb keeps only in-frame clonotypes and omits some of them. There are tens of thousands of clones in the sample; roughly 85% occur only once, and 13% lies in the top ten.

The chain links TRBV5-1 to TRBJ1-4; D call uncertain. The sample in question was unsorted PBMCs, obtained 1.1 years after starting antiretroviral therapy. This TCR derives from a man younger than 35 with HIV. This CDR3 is CASSLGVAPANEKLFF. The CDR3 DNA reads TGCGCCAGCAGCTTGGGCGTCGCACCTGCTAATGAAAAACTGTTTTTT.